A single sample is the source of the 23 T cell receptor beta chains below, sequenced in a study of CD8+ T cells in alopecia areata. Following RNA extraction, reverse transcription yielded cDNA that acted as the sequencing template. Sequencing used immunoSEQ multiplex PCR; TCRdb keeps in-frame clones, though not all of them. The sample consists of some 170,000 clones, 53% of them appearing once. Specified treatment: oral pan-JAK inhibitor, 5-10 mg twice daily. Sequenced here: CD8+ T cells sorted from blood, sampled at week 24, from a patient treated with tofacitinib. These receptors all stem from a human donor with alopecia areata.

By proportion, this clone is medium-sized. The rearrangement joins TRBV27 to TRBJ2-1; D gene unclear. The CDR3 covers 14 residues. Germline V CDR1 and CDR2: MNHEY, SMNVEV (reference sequence). V was pared by 4 bases and J by 0 bases, with 7 bases between. The CDR3 sequence: CASSSKSSYNEQFF. The DNA of the CDR3 is TGTGCCAGCAGTTCCAAGAGCTCCTACAATGAGCAGTTCTTC.

With regard to this clone: Additional DNA sequences in this sample encode the identical CDR3. The genes are TRBV4-3 and TRBJ1-2; 10 bases are a match to TRBD1. CDR3 length equals 14 residues. Germline trimming cut 3 bases from V and 3 bases from J; bases unmatched to any gene: 1. The germline V gene has CDR1 LGHNA and CDR2 YSLEER. This chain's CDR3 is CASSQGTGDYGYTF. As DNA, the CDR3 is TGCGCCAGCAGCCAGGGGACAGGGGACTATGGCTACACCTTC.

This clone was recorded a few times. This chain connects TRBV27 to TRBJ1-5; D remains ambiguous. Trimming took off 2 bases at V and 1 base at J, with 6 bases between the two ends. CDR1 and CDR2 from the germline V gene are MNHEY and SMNVEV (reference sequence). The CDR3 consists of 14 residues. As DNA, the CDR3 is TGTGCCAGCAGTTTACTCGCCAGCAATCAGCCCCAGCATTTT. Its translation is CASSLLASNQPQHF.

The rearrangement uses TRBV27 and TRBJ1-4; 7 bases are a match to TRBD1. The CDR3 is 15 amino acids. With 10 bases clipped from V and 5 bases from J, the junction kept 13 bases outside the gene matches. Germline CDR1 reads MNHEY; CDR2 reads SMNVEV (reference sequence). CDR3 in DNA: TGTGCCACACAAGGGGTGGGCAGGGGGAATGAAAAACTGTTTTTT. It is translated as CATQGVGRGNEKLFF.

Here the CDR3 DNA reads TGTGCCATCCAAACGACAGGGCAACAGTTCTTC. Amino acid sequence: CAIQTTGQQFF. The gene calls are TRBV28 and TRBJ2-1; 7 bases are shared with TRBD1. With 10 bases clipped from V and 13 bases from J, the junction kept 10 bases outside the gene matches. The germline V gene has CDR1 MDHEN and CDR2 SYDVKM. The CDR3 is 11 amino acids. The full variable domain, in which reference TRBV28 and TRBJ2-1 provide the parts outside the CDR3, is DVKVTQSSRYLVKRTGEKVFLECVQDMDHENMFWYRQDPGLGLRLIYFSYDVKMKEKGDIPEGYSVSREKKERFSLILESASTNQTSMYLCAIQTTGQQFFGPGTRLTVL.

J is TRBJ2-2 and V is TRBV6-5, with D uncertain. V was shortened by 2 bases and J by 6 bases, with 13 bases between the two germline ends. There are 15 residues in the CDR3. Germline loops: CDR1 MNHEY, CDR2 SVGAGI. This chain's CDR3 is CASSYATIGAGELFF. As DNA, the CDR3 is TGTGCCAGCAGTTACGCGACCATCGGCGCCGGGGAGCTGTTTTTT.

This clone was found a few times. V and J are TRBV4-1 and TRBJ2-2; no clear D. Deletions cut 0 bases from V and 7 bases from J, with 6 bases between. CDR1 and CDR2 from the germline V gene are MGHRA and YSYEKL. The CDR3 length is 13 residues. Written as DNA, the CDR3 is TGCGCCAGCAGCCAAGATCACGGCGGGGAGCTGTTTTTT. Its protein product is CASSQDHGGELFF.

This clone was observed a handful of times. The chain couples TRBV29-1 to TRBJ2-1; TRBD1 aligns across 8 bases. With V trimmed by 8 bases and J by 7 bases, 13 bases remained unmatched. The CDR3 is made up of 14 amino acids. The germline CDR1 and CDR2 sequences are SQVTM and ANQGSEA. Written as DNA, the CDR3 is TGCAGCAGTAGGCGAGACAACAGGGGGAATGAGCAGTTCTTC. As protein: CSSRRDNRGNEQFF.

The gene calls are TRBV11-2 and TRBJ2-3; D remains unclear. The CDR3 contains 12 residues. With 3 bases removed from V and 1 base from J, the gap between germline ends came to 2 bases. Germline assignment: CDR1 SGHAT and CDR2 FQNNGV. The CDR3 DNA follows: TGTGCCAGCAGCTTCGGCACAGATACGCAGTATTTT. This gives the protein CASSFGTDTQYF.

The chain employs TRBV6-5 and TRBJ1-1, with no clear D. The CDR3 spans 15 residues. The V end lost 7 bases, the J end lost 1 base, and 16 bases lay between the germline ends. The germline CDR1 and CDR2 sequences are MNHEY and SVGAGI. The CDR3 spells CASTDPESGNTEAFF. Written as DNA, the CDR3 is TGTGCCAGCACCGACCCCGAGTCGGGGAACACTGAAGCTTTCTTT.

The chain couples TRBV12-2 to TRBJ1-2. TRBV12-2 is a known pseudogene. The CDR3 spans 15 residues. CDR3 loop: CASRLASQVTYGYTF. CDR3 sequence (DNA): TGTGCAAGTCGCTTAGCCTCCCAAGTGACCTATGGCTACACCTTC.

The chain employs TRBV29-1 and TRBJ2-7; 8 nucleotides agree with TRBD1. The CDR3 is made up of 14 amino acids. In germline, CDR1 is SQVTM, CDR2 ANQGSEA. V lost 6 bases to trimming and J lost 2 bases; unmatched junction nucleotides: 9. The DNA of the CDR3 is TGCAGCGTCTTGACAGGGGCAAGGACCTACGAGCAGTACTTC. This gives the protein CSVLTGARTYEQYF.

The V gene is TRBV10-3, the J gene TRBJ2-7; the D is unclear. CDR1 and CDR2 (germline): ENHRY, SYGVKD. Trimming removed 2 bases from V and 4 bases from J, with 6 bases in between. The CDR3 runs to 12 residues. Here the CDR3 reads CAISEARYEQYF. The CDR3 DNA reads as TGTGCCATCAGTGAGGCGCGTTACGAGCAGTACTTC.

A note on this clone: Other DNA sequences within the sample encode an identical CDR3. This chain connects TRBV29-1 to TRBJ1-1, with unresolved D. Per the germline V gene, CDR1 is SQVTM and CDR2 is ANQGSEA. The V gene lost 4 bases and the J gene lost 0 bases, with 3 bases spanning the gap. This CDR3 comprises 11 residues. CDR3 loop: CSVVLNTEAFF. The CDR3 coding sequence is TGCAGCGTTGTTTTGAACACTGAAGCTTTCTTT. The whole variable domain, remainder taken from reference TRBV29-1 and TRBJ1-1, is SAVISQKPSRDICQRGTSLTIQCQVDSQVTMMFWYRQQPGQSLTLIATANQGSEATYESGFVIDKFPISRPNLTFSTLTVSNMSPEDSSIYLCSVVLNTEAFFGQGTRLTVV.

Relative to its sample, this clone is medium-sized. Here the CDR3 reads CASSGRQGATKNIQYF. CDR3 DNA: TGTGCCAGCAGCGGGAGACAGGGGGCGACCAAAAACATTCAGTACTTC. The chain recombines TRBV13 with TRBJ2-4; 10 nucleotides agree with TRBD1. The CDR3 sequence is 16 residues long. Germline V CDR1 and CDR2: PRHDT, FYEKMQ (reference sequence). The V segment lost 5 bases and the J segment 2 bases; nucleotides outside the gene matches: 6.

J is TRBJ2-1 and V is TRBV30; 8 nucleotides align to TRBD1. This CDR3 is 12 amino acids long. Germline CDR1 GTSNPN, CDR2 SVGIG (reference sequence). Germline trimming cut 8 bases from V and 5 bases from J; bases unmatched to any gene: 5. The CDR3 sequence is CAQRQGNNEQFF. CDR3 in DNA: TGTGCCCAACGACAGGGGAACAATGAGCAGTTCTTC.

The chain has TRBV9 and TRBJ2-2; D uncertain. Germline-derived CDR1 and CDR2 are SGDLS and YYNGEE. V lost 2 bases and J lost 6, with 8 bases in between. The CDR3 loop spans 13 amino acids. The CDR3 DNA reads TGTGCCAGCAGCGTTTCGGGTGCCGGGGAGCTGTTTTTT. This gives the protein CASSVSGAGELFF.

This clone was seen only a few times. This chain connects TRBV27 to TRBJ2-1; D remains ambiguous. Trimming left V 3 bases short and J 8 bases short, with 5 bases between. Looked up from germline, CDR1 is MNHEY and CDR2 is SMNVEV (reference sequence). The CDR3 length is 11 residues. The CDR3 region is CASSFLDEQFF. The CDR3 DNA follows: TGTGCCAGCAGTTTCCTCGATGAGCAGTTCTTC.

The chain carries TRBV14 and TRBJ1-2; 8 bases fit TRBD1. The CDR3 loop spans 17 amino acids. V shed 4 bases, J shed 6 bases, and the junction held 16 bases outside the gene matches. Germline values: CDR1 SGHDN, CDR2 FVKESK. The CDR3 region is CASSRTPGPGGGNGYTF. DNA for the CDR3: TGTGCCAGCAGCCGCACCCCCGGGCCAGGGGGCGGGAATGGCTACACCTTC.

The gene calls are TRBV9 and TRBJ1-2, with D uncertain. There are 15 residues in the CDR3. Trimming removed 0 bases from V and 1 base from J, with 10 bases in between. The germline gives CDR1 SGDLS, CDR2 YYNGEE. DNA for the CDR3: TGTGCCAGCAGCGTAGCCGCCGTAGGTAACTATGGCTACACCTTC. This sequence encodes CASSVAAVGNYGYTF.

The chain joins TRBV7-2 to TRBJ1-2; D gene uncertain. V gave up 3 bases and J gave up 6 bases, with 11 bases separating them. This CDR3 comprises 13 residues. Germline V gives CDR1 SGHTA, CDR2 FQGNSA. The CDR3 region has the DNA TGTGCCAGCAGCTTCCGGGCTTCGGATGGCTACACCTTC. Its translation is CASSFRASDGYTF.

This sequence joins TRBV19 and TRBJ1-1, with D hard to call. V shed 5 bases and J shed 0 bases, with 10 bases lying between them. This CDR3 spans 14 amino acids. The germline V gene has CDR1 LNHDA and CDR2 SQIVND (reference sequence). CDR3 DNA: TGTGCCAGTAGTCCCGACGTTGTGAACACTGAAGCTTTCTTT. Translated, it gives CASSPDVVNTEAFF.

Only a few counts were recorded for this clone. The chain employs TRBV19 and TRBJ2-7; 9 nucleotides align to TRBD1. Germline loops: CDR1 LNHDA, CDR2 SQIVND (reference sequence). J gave up 5 bases and V 6 bases, and 5 bases lay outside the gene matches. This CDR3 comprises 13 residues. CDR3 in DNA: TGTGCCAGTAGCTGGACAGGGGACCACGAGCAGTACTTC. Amino acid sequence: CASSWTGDHEQYF.